The TCR beta chain described here comes from a study of T cell responses to AZD1222 COVID-19 vaccine. Study findings and constraints: Unmutated regions of variants are reportedly targeted by nearly half of spike-specific TCRs. Donors, mostly white British, included more females; clonal diversity was possibly underestimated. Seropositive status at baseline applied to only a handful of AZD1222 recipients. Spike-wide vaccine-associated CD4 TCRs dominated at 160-218 and 743-854.

Of note for this clone: Its antigen is currently unknown.

The germline CDR1 and CDR2 sequences are MNHNS and SASEGT. The CDR3 totals 13 residues. V was trimmed by 2 bases and J by 4 bases, leaving 8 bases between them. Libraries were prepared by immunoSEQ multiplex PCR; TCRdb keeps only in-frame clonotypes and omits some of them. This sample has approximately 110,000 clones, with around 94% found just once. The sequenced sample was peripheral blood, obtained on day 0 of AZD1222 vaccination. The chain carries TRBV6-1 and TRBJ1-2; D unclear. The TCR originated in an adult in good health. This chain's CDR3 is CASSEKRSYGYTF. CDR3 sequence (DNA): TGTGCCAGCAGTGAAAAACGGAGCTATGGCTACACCTTC.